One and the same sample provided the 30 T cell receptor beta chains below, sequenced in a study of shared clonotypes between healthy human individuals. The naive CD8 population came from CD45RO-negative cells selected for CCR7, without terminally differentiated effector memory CD45RA+ cells. The repertoire was sequenced with immunoSEQ multiplex PCR; TCRdb's copy has only in-frame clones and lacks some. The table has some 740,000 clones, about 92% seen once; the top ten hold about 24%. The sample taken for sequencing was naive CD8+ T cells sorted from blood. The receptor source for this set is a man aged 30 to 39 in good health.

The chain combines TRBV2 with TRBJ2-3, with 10 bases aligning to TRBD2. The germline gives CDR1 SNHLY, CDR2 FYNNEI. Trimming cost V 1 base and J 0 bases; bases outside gene matches: 10. The CDR3 runs to 19 residues. The CDR3 nucleotides are TGTGCCAGCAGTGAAGTCCTAGCGGGAGCGGGGACTAGCACAGATACGCAGTATTTT. It yields the protein CASSEVLAGAGTSTDTQYF. Based on the CDR3 plus reference TRBV2 and TRBJ2-3, the full variable domain is EPEVTQTPSHQVTQMGQEVILRCVPISNHLYFYWYRQILGQKVEFLVSFYNNEISEKSEIFDDQFSVERPDGSNFTLKIRSTKLEDSAMYFCASSEVLAGAGTSTDTQYFGPGTRLTVL.

The chain is built from TRBV2 and TRBJ2-5, with D possibly TRBD1 on 5 matching bases. Germline V gene sequence: CDR1 SNHLY, CDR2 FYNNEI. With 4 bases removed from V and 2 bases from J, the gap between germline ends came to 17 bases. The CDR3 is made up of 16 amino acids. CDR3 in amino acids: CASSGPGSTIQETQYF. In nucleotides, the CDR3 is TGTGCCAGCAGTGGTCCAGGGTCAACGATACAAGAGACCCAGTACTTC. The full variable domain, rest sourced from reference TRBV2 and TRBJ2-5, is EPEVTQTPSHQVTQMGQEVILRCVPISNHLYFYWYRQILGQKVEFLVSFYNNEISEKSEIFDDQFSVERPDGSNFTLKIRSTKLEDSAMYFCASSGPGSTIQETQYFGPGTRLLVL.

This chain uses TRBV27 with TRBJ2-1; TRBD2 aligns across 7 bases. CDR1 and CDR2 from the germline V gene are MNHEY and SMNVEV (reference sequence). The length of the CDR3 is 17 residues. With V trimmed by 5 bases and J by 2 bases, 12 bases remained unmatched. In DNA, the CDR3 is TGTGCCAGCAGTCACCTCCCGGGGGGAGGACCCTACAATGAGCAGTTCTTC. Translation gives CASSHLPGGGPYNEQFF.

This clone was seen more than once but under ten times. V gene TRBV6-1 combines with J gene TRBJ2-1; D perhaps matches TRBD1 (6 bases). Trimming stripped 3 bases from V and 0 bases from J, with 15 bases between. Germline loops: CDR1 MNHNS, CDR2 SASEGT. The CDR3 sequence is 17 residues long. In nucleotides, the CDR3 is TGTGCCAGCAGTGATAACGGGCGGACAGACTCCTACAATGAGCAGTTCTTC. This gives the protein CASSDNGRTDSYNEQFF.

This clone is a singleton in its sample. This rearrangement joins TRBV19 to TRBJ2-1; possible D gene TRBD1, 5 bases. V was clipped by 7 bases and J by 12 bases, with 19 bases between them. Germline CDR1 LNHDA, CDR2 SQIVND (reference sequence). The CDR3 spans 13 residues. CDR3 amino acids: CASTPTGFQGQFF. The DNA of the CDR3 is TGTGCCAGTACCCCTACCGGTTTCCAGGGGCAGTTCTTC.

The chain has TRBV19 and TRBJ2-3; TRBD2 might be the D (6 bases). The ends were cut back, 5 bases at V and 4 bases at J, with 16 bases in the middle. Germline values: CDR1 LNHDA, CDR2 SQIVND (reference sequence). The CDR3 has 15 residues. CDR3 in amino acids: CASSASTRRADTQYF. The CDR3 nucleotides read TGTGCCAGTAGTGCCTCGACTAGACGAGCAGATACGCAGTATTTT. The full variable domain, in which reference TRBV19 and TRBJ2-3 provide the parts outside the CDR3, is DGGITQSPKYLFRKEGQNVTLSCEQNLNHDAMYWYRQDPGQGLRLIYYSQIVNDFQKGDIAEGYSVSREKKESFPLTVTSAQKNPTAFYLCASSASTRRADTQYFGPGTRLTVL.

This CDR3 is CASSQDFLAGGREQYF. In DNA, the CDR3 is TGCGCCAGCAGCCAAGATTTCCTAGCGGGAGGGCGTGAGCAGTACTTC. V is TRBV4-3 and J is TRBJ2-7, with 12 nucleotides matching TRBD2. CDR1 LGHNA and CDR2 YSLEER come from the germline V gene. The CDR3 consists of 16 residues. V gave up 0 bases and J gave up 7 bases; unmatched junction bases: 7.

The gene calls are TRBV7-8 and TRBJ2-1; tentative D call: TRBD2 (6 bases). The CDR3 spans 16 residues. The V gene lost 5 bases and the J gene lost 8 bases, with 22 bases spanning the gap. Germline V gives CDR1 SGHVS, CDR2 FQNEAQ. CDR3 bases: TGTGCCAGCAGCCATGCGGGACTGACCTCCAGGGATGAGCAGTTCTTC. This codes for CASSHAGLTSRDEQFF.

This chain links TRBV6-5 with TRBJ1-1; 8 bases map to TRBD1. Germline V gene sequence: CDR1 MNHEY, CDR2 SVGAGI. Trimming cost V 2 bases and J 4 bases; bases outside gene matches: 3. This CDR3 region has 14 residues. CDR3 sequence: CASSYGQGSTEAFF. The CDR3 region has the DNA TGTGCCAGCAGTTACGGACAGGGATCCACTGAAGCTTTCTTT.

In its sample, this clone was seen once. The same CDR3 can be traced to other DNA sequences in this sample. The CDR3 sequence: CASSFRGPSYEQYF. The CDR3 region has the DNA TGTGCCAGCAGTTTCCGGGGACCCTCCTACGAGCAGTACTTC. The chain uses TRBV27 and TRBJ2-7, with D perhaps matching TRBD1 or TRBD2 (5 bases each). Germline CDR1 and CDR2: MNHEY and SMNVEV (reference sequence). The CDR3 has 14 residues. V lost 3 bases and J 0 bases, leaving 9 bases between the germline ends.

V gene TRBV7-9 combines with J gene TRBJ2-1; TRBD2 might be the D (5 bases). The CDR3 is 17 amino acids. V was cut by 1 base and J by 1 base, with 14 bases left in between. Germline V lookup: CDR1 SEHNR, CDR2 FQNEAQ (reference sequence). The CDR3 sequence: CASSLGYGGGSYNEQFF. CDR3 DNA sequence: TGTGCCAGCAGCTTAGGATACGGCGGAGGATCCTACAATGAGCAGTTCTTC.

The V gene is TRBV5-5, the J gene TRBJ2-3; no firm D call. Per the germline V gene, CDR1 is SGHKS and CDR2 is YYEKEE (reference sequence). The CDR3 has 10 amino acids. The V end lost 7 bases, the J end lost 3 bases, and 3 bases lay between the germline ends. CDR3 sequence: CASETDTQYF. CDR3 sequence (DNA): TGTGCCAGCGAAACAGATACGCAGTATTTT.

To note about this clone: One junction end disagrees with the germline gene, perhaps due to a read error. In the same sample, other DNA sequences code for this CDR3. The rearrangement links TRBV29-1 to TRBJ2-7, with D possibly matching TRBD2 (5 bases). This CDR3 is built from 12 residues. Germline CDR1 reads SQVTM; CDR2 reads ANQGSEA. CDR3: CSVGRVAREQYF. The DNA for the CDR3 is TGTAGCGTTGGAAGAGTAGCACGCGAGCAGTACTTC.

The chain carries TRBV9 and TRBJ2-7; the match to TRBD1 covers 8 bases. The CDR3 totals 14 residues. Germline CDR1 reads SGDLS; CDR2 reads YYNGEE. J was trimmed by 3 bases and V by 4 bases; bases with no gene match: 6. CDR3 DNA sequence: TGTGCCAGCAGCTCGCGGGACAGGAGCTACGAGCAGTACTTC. Protein product: CASSSRDRSYEQYF.

The chain couples TRBV14 to TRBJ2-1, with 9 bases that match TRBD2. This CDR3 comprises 17 residues. The trim removed 0 bases at V and 4 bases at J, leaving 7 bases unmatched. In germline, CDR1 is SGHDN, CDR2 FVKESK. CDR3 DNA: TGTGCCAGCAGCCAAGATCTCGGTAGCGGGAGTTACAATGAGCAGTTCTTC. It specifies CASSQDLGSGSYNEQFF.

This chain links TRBV7-9 with TRBJ2-7, with D uncertain. This CDR3 has 15 amino acids. Trimming removed 5 bases from V and 0 bases from J, with 14 bases in between. Germline-derived CDR1 and CDR2 are SEHNR and FQNEAQ (reference sequence). The DNA for the CDR3 is TGTGCCAGCAGCCTTCAAAGGGCCGGCTCCTACGAGCAGTACTTC. Residues: CASSLQRAGSYEQYF.

V usage is TRBV27 and J usage is TRBJ2-2; no definite D call. The V gene lost 6 bases and the J gene lost 6 bases, with 17 bases spanning the gap. The CDR3 totals 15 residues. Germline-derived CDR1 and CDR2 are MNHEY and SMNVEV (reference sequence). The chain's CDR3 is CASSRSRNLAGELFF. In DNA, the CDR3 is TGTGCCAGCAGCCGATCCCGAAACTTGGCCGGGGAGCTGTTTTTT.

This chain connects TRBV5-6 to TRBJ2-7; D may match TRBD1 or TRBD2 (6 bases each). CDR3 length: 14 amino acids. The V and J ends lost 2 bases and 2 bases respectively, with 11 bases between them. Per germline, CDR1 SGHDT and CDR2 YYEEEE. CDR3 amino acids: CASSFHRGAYEQYF. DNA for the CDR3: TGTGCCAGCAGCTTTCATAGGGGGGCCTACGAGCAGTACTTC.

This chain uses TRBV15 with TRBJ1-5, with a tentative D call TRBD1 (6 bases). From germline, CDR1 is LNHNV and CDR2 YYDKDF (reference sequence). This CDR3 comprises 15 residues. The V gene lost 3 bases and the J gene lost 2 bases, with 11 bases spanning the gap. The CDR3 DNA reads as TGTGCCACCAGCAGCACAGGGTTCGGCAATCAGCCCCAGCATTTT. Protein: CATSSTGFGNQPQHF.

The CDR3 is CASSLVSGGYNEQFF. CDR3 nucleotide sequence: TGTGCCAGCAGCTTAGTTAGCGGGGGTTACAATGAGCAGTTCTTC. V gene TRBV7-9 combines with J gene TRBJ2-1; TRBD2 matches at 9 bases. J lost 4 bases, V lost 1 base, and 2 bases had no gene match. The CDR3 runs to 15 residues. CDR1 is SEHNR and CDR2 is FQNEAQ in the germline V gene (reference sequence).

This clone was seen once. This chain links TRBV19 with TRBJ2-7, with TRBD2 as a possible D gene (6 bases). Germline V gives CDR1 LNHDA, CDR2 SQIVND (reference sequence). The CDR3 sequence is 13 residues long. Deletions cut 0 bases from V and 6 bases from J, with 9 bases between. DNA of the CDR3: TGTGCCAGTAGTATAGAAATTAGCGGCGAGCAGTACTTC. As protein: CASSIEISGEQYF. The full variable domain, rest sourced from reference TRBV19 and TRBJ2-7, is DGGITQSPKYLFRKEGQNVTLSCEQNLNHDAMYWYRQDPGQGLRLIYYSQIVNDFQKGDIAEGYSVSREKKESFPLTVTSAQKNPTAFYLCASSIEISGEQYFGPGTRLTVT.

The V gene is TRBV5-6, the J gene TRBJ2-5; D remains ambiguous. V lost 0 bases to trimming and J lost 4 bases, with 13 bases between them. The CDR3 spans 15 residues. Germline-derived CDR1 and CDR2 are SGHDT and YYEEEE. The CDR3 sequence is CASSLEAFWGETQYF. The CDR3 DNA follows: TGTGCCAGCAGCTTGGAGGCCTTCTGGGGAGAGACCCAGTACTTC.

This chain connects TRBV11-2 to TRBJ2-7; 11 bases map to TRBD2. V was pared by 0 bases and J by 4 bases, with 8 bases of the junction left unmatched. The germline gives CDR1 SGHAT, CDR2 FQNNGV. CDR3 length: 17 residues. The CDR3 nucleotides read TGTGCCAGCAGCTTAGAAGGGGGAACTAGCGGGAGTTACGAGCAGTACTTC. Its translation is CASSLEGGTSGSYEQYF.

V is TRBV5-1 and J is TRBJ1-4; 7 bases line up with TRBD1. Germline CDR1 SGHRS, CDR2 YFSETQ. V dropped 1 base and J dropped 6; count of bases not matched to a gene: 12. This CDR3 comprises 17 residues. The CDR3 DNA follows: TGCGCCAGCAGCTTGAAGTGGCCAGGGGGTTTGGATGAAAAACTGTTTTTT. The encoded protein is CASSLKWPGGLDEKLFF.

V is TRBV28 and J is TRBJ1-1; D may be TRBD1 (6 bases). The CDR3 runs 16 residues. The germline CDR1 and CDR2 sequences are MDHEN and SYDVKM. V was cut by 2 bases and J by 1 base, with 14 bases left in between. CDR3 amino acids: CASSLQLMGQNTEAFF. In DNA form, the CDR3 reads TGTGCCAGCAGTTTACAGCTTATGGGACAGAACACTGAAGCTTTCTTT.

This clone was counted a single time. The rearrangement links TRBV2 to TRBJ1-2; no clear D gene. The CDR3 spans 16 residues. Trimming stripped 3 bases from V and 8 bases from J, with 22 bases between. Germline V CDR1 and CDR2: SNHLY, FYNNEI. CDR3 coding DNA: TGTGCCAGCAGTGAGTCTAGTCAGCCGCCCTATTGGGGCTACACCTTC. Translation gives CASSESSQPPYWGYTF.

The chain is built from TRBV6-1 and TRBJ2-1; 12 nucleotides line up with TRBD2. Germline V gives CDR1 MNHNS, CDR2 SASEGT. This CDR3 region has 15 residues. The J segment lost 4 bases and the V segment lost 7 bases, leaving 5 bases of the junction unmatched. CDR3 bases: TGTGCCAGCAAGAAACTAGCGGGAGGTTACAATGAGCAGTTCTTC. As protein: CASKKLAGGYNEQFF.

With regard to this clone: Other DNA sequences in the same sample also yield this CDR3. The DNA of the CDR3 is TGTGCCAGCAGTTTATTGGGACCAGAGACCCAGTACTTC. Protein product: CASSLLGPETQYF. V is TRBV27 and J is TRBJ2-5, with D possibly being TRBD1 or TRBD2 (5 bases each). CDR3 length equals 13 residues. Germline CDR1 and CDR2: MNHEY and SMNVEV (reference sequence). The ends were cut back, 1 base at V and 4 bases at J, with 7 bases in the middle.

This chain links TRBV10-1 with TRBJ2-1; D unclear. CDR1 is WNHNN and CDR2 is SYGVQD in the germline V gene (reference sequence). V was clipped by 4 bases and J by 7 bases, with 11 bases between them. The CDR3 runs to 13 residues. The CDR3 sequence: CASSGRESNEQFF. CDR3 DNA: TGCGCCAGCAGTGGTCGCGAGTCGAATGAGCAGTTCTTC.

The rearrangement uses TRBV6-5 and TRBJ2-5; TRBD2 aligns across 10 bases. Per the germline V gene, CDR1 is MNHEY and CDR2 is SVGAGI. J lost 7 bases, V lost 2 bases, and 7 bases had no gene match. There are 15 residues in the CDR3. CDR3 region: CASSYGASGSGTQYF. CDR3 nucleotide sequence: TGTGCCAGCAGTTACGGGGCTAGCGGGAGTGGGACCCAGTACTTC.